This section outlines one T cell receptor (beta chain) sequence together with its context. Its antigen is still unknown. This sample was taken from a study of T cell responses to AZD1222 COVID-19 vaccine. Study results and caveats: Baseline seropositivity occurred in only 5 to 7 AZD1222 recipients. Spike-specific TCR breadth rose after two AZD1222 doses, and depth rose as well. Clonal diversity was possibly underestimated; the donors were predominantly white British and more often female.

The method was immunoSEQ multiplex PCR; TCRdb's version includes in-frame clones alone and lacks a portion of them. Counted here are fewer than 110,000 clones, roughly 87% occurring once; the ten biggest clones make up 4.8%. Pooled samples include second doses given at about 4 or 12 weeks. The length of the CDR3 is 12 residues. V was pared by 5 bases and J by 5 bases, with 0 bases of the junction left unmatched. The receptor comes from an adult who received the AZD1222 COVID-19 vaccine. The source was peripheral blood, collected 28 days after the second AZD1222 dose. The chain has TRBV12-3 or TRBV12-4 and TRBJ1-1; 9 bases are shared with TRBD1. This CDR3 reads CASSGQGTEAFF. The CDR3 region has the DNA TGTGCCAGCAGTGGACAGGGGACTGAAGCTTTCTTT.